The 2 T cell receptor beta chains below come from one sample, sequenced in a study of OX40 agonist ivuxolimab in advanced cancers. Profiling relied on immunoSEQ multiplex PCR, and the TCRdb table lists in-frame clones only, not all of them. This table holds 58,000 or so clones, about 83% found once. The sequences come from CD4+ or CD8+ T cells sorted from blood, collected in a trial of the OX40 agonist ivuxolimab. These receptors were taken from an adult with an advanced solid tumor such as melanoma, head and neck, liver or kidney cancer.

This rearrangement joins TRBV6-6 to TRBJ1-1; 9 positions agree with TRBD1. The trim removed 4 bases at V and 1 base at J, leaving 4 bases unmatched. Germline CDR1 reads MNHNY; CDR2 reads SVGAGI (reference sequence). The CDR3 runs to 15 residues. CDR3 DNA: TGTGCCAGCAGTTCCCGGGACAGGGCGAACACTGAAGCTTTCTTT. Translated: CASSSRDRANTEAFF.

This clone turned up a few times. CDR3 in amino acids: CASRRYREGIYSPLHF. The CDR3 coding sequence is TGTGCCAGTAGACGATACAGGGAGGGTATTTATTCACCCCTCCACTTT. This chain joins TRBV19 and TRBJ1-6; possibly TRBD1 for D (6 bases). Germline lookup yields CDR1 LNHDA and CDR2 SQIVND (reference sequence). The CDR3 has 16 residues. Between the trimmed V and J ends, which lost 6 bases and 8 bases, there was a span of 20 bases.